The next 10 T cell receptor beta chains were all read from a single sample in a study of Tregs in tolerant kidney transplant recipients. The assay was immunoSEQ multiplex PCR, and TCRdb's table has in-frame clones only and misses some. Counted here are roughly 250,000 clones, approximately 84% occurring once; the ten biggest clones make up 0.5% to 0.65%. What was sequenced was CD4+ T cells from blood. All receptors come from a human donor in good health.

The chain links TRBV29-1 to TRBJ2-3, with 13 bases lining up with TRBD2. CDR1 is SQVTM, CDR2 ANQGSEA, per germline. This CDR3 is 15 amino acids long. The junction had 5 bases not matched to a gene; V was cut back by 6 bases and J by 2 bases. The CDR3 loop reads CSVSTSGGFTDTQYF. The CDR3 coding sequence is TGCAGCGTGTCGACTAGCGGGGGGTTCACAGATACGCAGTATTTT.

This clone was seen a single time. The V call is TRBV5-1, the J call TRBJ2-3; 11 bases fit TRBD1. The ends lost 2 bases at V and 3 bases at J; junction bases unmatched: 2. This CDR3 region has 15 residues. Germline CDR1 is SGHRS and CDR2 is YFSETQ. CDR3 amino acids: CASSFGTGGTDTQYF. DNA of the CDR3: TGCGCCAGCAGCTTCGGGACAGGGGGAACAGATACGCAGTATTTT. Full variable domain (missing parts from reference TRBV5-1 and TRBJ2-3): KAGVTQTPRYLIKTRGQQVTLSCSPISGHRSVSWYQQTPGQGLQFLFEYFSETQRNKGNFPGRFSGRQFSNSRSEMNVSTLELGDSALYLCASSFGTGGTDTQYFGPGTRLTVL.

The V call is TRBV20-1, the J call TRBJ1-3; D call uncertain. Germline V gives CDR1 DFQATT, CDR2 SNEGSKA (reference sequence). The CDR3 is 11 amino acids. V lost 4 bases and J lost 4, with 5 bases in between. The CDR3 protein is CSATPGNTIYF. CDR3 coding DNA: TGCAGTGCTACTCCAGGAAACACCATATATTTT.

The CDR3 DNA is TGTGCCAGCAGTAAACAAAACACCGGGGAGCTGTTTTTT. Translation: CASSKQNTGELFF. The chain couples TRBV2 to TRBJ2-2; D gene uncertain. Germline V lookup: CDR1 SNHLY, CDR2 FYNNEI. This CDR3 is built from 13 residues. V was clipped by 5 bases and J by 2 bases, with 6 bases between them.

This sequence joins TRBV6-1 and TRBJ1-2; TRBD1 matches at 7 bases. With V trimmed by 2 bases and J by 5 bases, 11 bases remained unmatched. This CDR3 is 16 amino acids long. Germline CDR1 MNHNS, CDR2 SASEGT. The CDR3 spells CASSEQGGSRGYGYTF. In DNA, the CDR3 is TGTGCCAGCAGTGAACAGGGGGGATCTAGGGGTTATGGCTACACCTTC.

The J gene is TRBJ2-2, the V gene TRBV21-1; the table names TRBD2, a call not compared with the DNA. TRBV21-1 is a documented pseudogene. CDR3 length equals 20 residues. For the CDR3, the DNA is TGTGCCAGCAGCAAAGCGCTGGGGACTAGCGGGAGGCATAACACCGGGGAGCTGTTTTTT. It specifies CASSKALGTSGRHNTGELFF.

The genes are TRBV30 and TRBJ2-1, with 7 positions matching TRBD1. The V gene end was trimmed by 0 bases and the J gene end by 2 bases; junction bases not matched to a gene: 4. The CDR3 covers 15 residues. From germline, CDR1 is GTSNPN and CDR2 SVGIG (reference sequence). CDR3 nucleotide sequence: TGTGCCTGGAGTGTACTTGGGACAGCCTACAATGAGCAGTTCTTC. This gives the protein CAWSVLGTAYNEQFF.

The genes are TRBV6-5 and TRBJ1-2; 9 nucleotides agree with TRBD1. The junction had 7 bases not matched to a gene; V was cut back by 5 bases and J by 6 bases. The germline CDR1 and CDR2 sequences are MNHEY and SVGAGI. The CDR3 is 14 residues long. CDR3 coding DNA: TGTGCCAGCAGTAAGGGACAGGGAACTAATGGCTACACCTTC. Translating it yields CASSKGQGTNGYTF.

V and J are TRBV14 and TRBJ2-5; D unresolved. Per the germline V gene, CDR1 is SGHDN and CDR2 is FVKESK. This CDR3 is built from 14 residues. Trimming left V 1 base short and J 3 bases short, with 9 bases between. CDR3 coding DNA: TGTGCCAGCAGCCAAGGGGCCCTGGAAGAGACCCAGTACTTC. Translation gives CASSQGALEETQYF.

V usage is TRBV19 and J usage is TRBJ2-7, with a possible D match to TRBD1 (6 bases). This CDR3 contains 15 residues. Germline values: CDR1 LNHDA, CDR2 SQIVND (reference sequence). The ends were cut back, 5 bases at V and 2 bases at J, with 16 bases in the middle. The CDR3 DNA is TGTGCCAGTAGTCCCAGGACAGCCTTTCCCTACGAGCAGTACTTC. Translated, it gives CASSPRTAFPYEQYF. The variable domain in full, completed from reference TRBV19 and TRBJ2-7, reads DGGITQSPKYLFRKEGQNVTLSCEQNLNHDAMYWYRQDPGQGLRLIYYSQIVNDFQKGDIAEGYSVSREKKESFPLTVTSAQKNPTAFYLCASSPRTAFPYEQYFGPGTRLTVT.